The next 25 T cell receptor beta chains were all read from a single sample in a study of blood T cells in healthy people across ages. Together with a sample-barcoded 5' primer, a J-beta primer mix was included in a second PCR lasting about 7 to 12 cycles. TCRdb called the 5' RACE reads again in MiXCR, with one record for every CDR3 protein. The profile covers 850,000 to 1,000,000 distinct CDR3 sequences, with 45% to 60% appearing a single time and about a fifth taken by the ten largest. The sequenced material came from blood. All receptors derive from a woman aged 55-70 years in good health.

The gene calls are TRBV2 and TRBJ1-2; D not resolved. V was shortened by 4 bases and J by 3 bases, with 9 bases between the two germline ends. Per germline, CDR1 SNHLY and CDR2 FYNNEI. The CDR3 has 13 amino acids. This CDR3 is CASSGGQDYGYTF. The CDR3 DNA is TGTGCCAGCAGTGGAGGGCAGGACTATGGCTACACCTTC.

This chain uses TRBV5-6 with TRBJ2-5; the match to TRBD1 covers 7 bases. Unmatched junction bases numbered 12, after V lost 5 bases and J lost 2 bases. CDR1 is SGHDT, CDR2 YYEEEE, per germline. The CDR3 has 16 amino acids. The CDR3 protein is CASSFTGTVWQETQYF. CDR3 DNA sequence: TGTGCCAGCAGTTTTACCGGGACAGTGTGGCAAGAGACCCAGTACTTC.

CDR3 in amino acids: CATRDEQETQYF. CDR3 DNA: TGCGCCACACGGGACGAACAAGAGACCCAGTACTTC. The chain links TRBV5-1 to TRBJ2-5, with D possibly being TRBD1 or TRBD2 (5 bases each). Germline CDR1 is SGHRS and CDR2 is YFSETQ. V lost 9 bases to trimming and J lost 2 bases, with 11 bases between them. This CDR3 has 12 residues.

This clonotype was counted only a few times. This sequence joins TRBV7-9 and TRBJ2-1; D uncertain. From germline, CDR1 is SEHNR and CDR2 FQNEAQ (reference sequence). V dropped 2 bases and J dropped 0 bases, with 17 bases sitting between them. This CDR3 comprises 18 residues. For the CDR3, the DNA is TGTGCCAGCAGCTTAAAAGGGTCGTTGGAGAACTCCTACAATGAGCAGTTCTTC. Translating gives CASSLKGSLENSYNEQFF.

The chain combines TRBV28 with TRBJ2-1; D is unresolved. The V gene's germline CDR1 is MDHEN and CDR2 SYDVKM. V lost 5 bases and J 4 bases, leaving 12 bases between the germline ends. This CDR3 region has 14 residues. The DNA for the CDR3 is TGTGCCAGCAGTGCCTACAGAATATACAATGAGCAGTTCTTC. Its translation is CASSAYRIYNEQFF.

The chain has TRBV20-1 and TRBJ2-7; 13 bases map to TRBD2. The CDR3 extends over 18 amino acids. Germline trimming cut 0 bases from V and 0 bases from J; bases unmatched to any gene: 8. Germline CDR1 reads DFQATT; CDR2 reads SNEGSKA (reference sequence). In DNA form, the CDR3 reads TGCAGTGCTAGAGATACTAGCGGGAGGGCCCTGGACTCCTACGAGCAGTACTTC. Its translation is CSARDTSGRALDSYEQYF.

The CDR3 DNA sequence: TGTGCCAGCAGTCCCCCGGCAGGGGATAATGAAAAACTGTTTTTT. Translation gives CASSPPAGDNEKLFF. This chain joins TRBV12-3 or TRBV12-4 and TRBJ1-4, with D possibly TRBD1 on 6 matching bases. The V end lost 5 bases, the J end lost 4 bases, and 14 bases lay between the germline ends. CDR3 length: 15 residues.

J is TRBJ1-1 and V is TRBV20-1, with D possibly matching TRBD1 (5 bases). Germline values: CDR1 DFQATT, CDR2 SNEGSKA (reference sequence). The CDR3 covers 13 residues. V lost 3 bases and J 0 bases, leaving 8 bases between the germline ends. The CDR3 nucleotides read TGCAGTGCTAGGGGGGAGATGAACACTGAAGCTTTCTTT. It yields the protein CSARGEMNTEAFF.

This sequence joins TRBV6-2 or TRBV6-3 and TRBJ2-7; D uncertain. This CDR3 region has 11 residues. CDR1 and CDR2 (germline): MNHEY, SVGEGT. Trimming took off 6 bases at V and 7 bases at J, with 10 bases between the two ends. The CDR3 spells CASRRLGEQYF. The CDR3 bases are TGTGCCAGCAGACGACTGGGGGAGCAGTACTTC.

V and J are TRBV7-2 and TRBJ2-7; TRBD2 agrees at 8 bases. CDR3 length: 15 residues. The V segment lost 5 bases and the J segment 1 base; nucleotides outside the gene matches: 7. Germline lookup yields CDR1 SGHTA and CDR2 FQGNSA. The CDR3 protein is CASSPKSGGSYEQYF. CDR3 sequence (DNA): TGTGCCAGCAGCCCAAAAAGCGGGGGATCCTACGAGCAGTACTTC.

The CDR3 sequence is CAISASGMYNEQFF. The CDR3 nucleotides are TGTGCCATCAGTGCTAGCGGGATGTACAATGAGCAGTTCTTC. This chain joins TRBV10-3 and TRBJ2-1, with 9 bases identical to TRBD2. Trimming removed 4 bases from V and 4 bases from J; junction bases left unmatched: 2. Germline CDR1 and CDR2: ENHRY and SYGVKD. The CDR3 runs 14 residues.

On this clonotype: An end of the junction does not agree with germline; a read error may underlie this. The chain combines TRBV7-2 with TRBJ1-5; D ambiguous. Germline V gene data show CDR1 as SGHTA and CDR2 as FQGNSA. CDR3 length equals 15 residues. CDR3 sequence (DNA): TGTGCCGGCAGCTCGACTGGACTTAACAATCAGCCCCAGCATTTT. It specifies CAGSSTGLNNQPQHF.

This clonotype was seen a few times. The chain couples TRBV7-2 to TRBJ2-7; 9 positions match TRBD1. The CDR3 covers 16 residues. Germline assignment: CDR1 SGHTA and CDR2 FQGNSA. Trimming took 3 bases from V and 1 from J; bases not matched to a gene: 7. The CDR3 coding sequence is TGTGCCAGCAGCTTTTATCCGGGACAGGGTTCCTACGAGCAGTACTTC. It specifies CASSFYPGQGSYEQYF.

This chain uses TRBV20-1 with TRBJ1-4, with D perhaps TRBD1 (5 bases). This CDR3 contains 14 residues. Trimming left V 3 bases short and J 12 bases short, with 20 bases between. Per germline, CDR1 DFQATT and CDR2 SNEGSKA (reference sequence). As DNA, the CDR3 is TGCAGTGCTAGGTCGGCAGGGAAGGGAGGAGAACTGTTTTTT. Its translation is CSARSAGKGGELFF.

The chain uses TRBV27 and TRBJ2-2; D gene uncertain. The CDR3 sequence is 16 residues long. Trimming removed 5 bases from V and 0 bases from J, with 13 bases in between. CDR1 and CDR2 from the germline V gene are MNHEY and SMNVEV (reference sequence). The CDR3 spells CASSPWGNANTGELFF. Here the CDR3 DNA reads TGTGCCAGCAGTCCCTGGGGTAATGCGAACACCGGGGAGCTGTTTTTT.

The chain couples TRBV29-1 to TRBJ2-1; D is ambiguous. Trimming shortened V by 3 bases and J by 5 bases, and 8 bases separated the two germline ends. This CDR3 comprises 12 residues. Germline V gives CDR1 SQVTM, CDR2 ANQGSEA. The CDR3 nucleotides are TGCAGCGTTGAGGGTTCCCACAATGAGCAGTTCTTC. It is translated as CSVEGSHNEQFF.

Of note for this clonotype: One junction end disagrees with the germline gene, perhaps due to a read error. The chain couples TRBV28 to TRBJ2-5, with D hard to call. This CDR3 spans 12 amino acids. Germline V gene data show CDR1 as MDHEN and CDR2 as SYDVKM. The CDR3 is CAGSLFPKGEYF. CDR3 coding DNA: TGTGCCGGCAGTTTATTCCCGAAGGGCGAGTACTTC.

This clonotype came up a few times. V is TRBV20-1 and J is TRBJ2-1; possibly TRBD1 or TRBD2 for D (5 bases each). The CDR3 totals 15 residues. The germline CDR1 and CDR2 sequences are DFQATT and SNEGSKA (reference sequence). Trimming took 1 base from V and 7 from J, leaving 17 bases between them. CDR3 nucleotide sequence: TGCAGTGCTAGAGCCAGGGACCTTTGGTGGAATGAGCAGTTCTTC. Translation: CSARARDLWWNEQFF.

Only a few counts were recorded for this clonotype. This sequence joins TRBV28 and TRBJ2-1; possible D gene TRBD1, 7 bases. The V and J ends lost 6 bases and 8 bases respectively, with 32 bases between them. Germline V gene data show CDR1 as MDHEN and CDR2 as SYDVKM. The CDR3 runs to 19 residues. This chain's CDR3 is CASSPLRVQAPQGGYEQFF. The CDR3 nucleotides read TGTGCCAGCAGCCCCCTCAGGGTTCAAGCACCTCAGGGGGGATATGAGCAGTTCTTC.

This clonotype was seen just once. The gene calls are TRBV6-2 or TRBV6-3 and TRBJ2-6, with no clear D. The germline V and J ends were trimmed by 2 bases and 0 bases, with 8 bases remaining between them. The CDR3 has 16 residues. In germline, CDR1 is MNHEY, CDR2 SVGEGT. CDR3 residues: CASSYMETSGANVLTF. CDR3 sequence (DNA): TGTGCCAGCAGTTACATGGAAACCTCTGGGGCCAACGTCCTGACTTTC.

This clonotype has a handful of counts. The chain couples TRBV5-1 to TRBJ2-5; a possible D gene is TRBD2 (5 bases). Germline-derived CDR1 and CDR2 are SGHRS and YFSETQ. The CDR3 runs to 16 residues. With 0 bases removed from V and 4 bases from J, the gap between germline ends came to 16 bases. As DNA, the CDR3 is TGCGCCAGCAGCTTGGAGCCTTTACTAGTGCGAGAGACCCAGTACTTC. Translating gives CASSLEPLLVRETQYF.

V gene TRBV6-5 combines with J gene TRBJ2-7, with no clear D. V was trimmed by 4 bases and J by 7 bases, leaving 11 bases between them. The CDR3 extends over 12 amino acids. Germline values: CDR1 MNHEY, CDR2 SVGAGI. The chain's CDR3 is CASSSLPNEQYF. CDR3 DNA: TGTGCCAGCAGTTCACTCCCCAATGAGCAGTACTTC.

The chain carries TRBV12-3 or TRBV12-4 and TRBJ2-3; D remains ambiguous. Between the trimmed V and J ends, which lost 4 bases and 2 bases, there was a span of 7 bases. The CDR3 has 13 amino acids. The CDR3 sequence: CASSSRTTDTQYF. CDR3 DNA: TGTGCCAGCAGTTCCCGAACCACAGATACGCAGTATTTT.

This chain links TRBV28 with TRBJ1-5; maybe TRBD1 (5 bases). The CDR3 sequence is 15 residues long. V gave up 6 bases and J gave up 3 bases, with 15 bases separating them. Germline CDR1 and CDR2: MDHEN and SYDVKM. CDR3 nucleotides: TGTGCCAGCAGCCGATACGACAGACCCAATCAGCCCCAGCATTTT. Translated: CASSRYDRPNQPQHF.

A few counts support this clonotype. The chain recombines TRBV28 with TRBJ2-5; 12 nucleotides line up with TRBD1. The CDR3 runs 22 residues. Germline trimming cut 5 bases from V and 3 bases from J; bases unmatched to any gene: 25. Germline CDR1 and CDR2: MDHEN and SYDVKM. The CDR3 sequence: CASSLWGQGARSHHKRKETQYF. The CDR3 DNA reads as TGTGCCAGCAGTCTCTGGGGACAGGGGGCGCGATCCCATCATAAGCGAAAAGAGACCCAGTACTTC.